This is a list of T cell receptor beta chains from one sample in a study of shared T cell receptors in the human thymus. TCRdb's table, derived via immunoSEQ multiplex PCR, lists solely in-frame clones and lacks some. The sample has 600,000 or so clones, 80% to 90% seen once. The same sample was also studied in work on human thymus T cells.

Sequencing was carried out using thymocytes. The receptors stem from a boy under three years old with a congenital heart defect. CDR3s include the opening cysteine and the closing phenylalanine or tryptophan. The order of the fields is D gene, J gene, V gene, clone size, CDR3 DNA, CDR3 protein. The D gene is left open where the match is weak. Clone size is shown for a subset of rows, as once, few, many or a class of expanded clone.

.,TRBJ1-1,TRBV28,few,TGTGCCAGCAGTTTATTCAGGGGCACTGAAGCTTTCTTT,CASSLFRGTEAFF
.,TRBJ2-7,TRBV5-1,.,TGCGCCAGCAGCTTGATTGAGGGTTTCTACGAGCAGTACTTC,CASSLIEGFYEQYF
TRBD2,TRBJ2-5,TRBV5-1,.,TGCGCCAGCAGCTTCGGGACTAGCGCCAAAGAGACCCAGTACTTC,CASSFGTSAKETQYF
TRBD1,TRBJ1-2,TRBV29-1,few,TGCAGCGTGCCCGGGACAGGGTATGATGGCTACACCTTC,CSVPGTGYDGYTF
TRBD1,TRBJ2-7,TRBV11-2,.,TGTGCCAGCGGGGACAGGGACACCTACGAGCAGTACTTC,CASGDRDTYEQYF
TRBD1,TRBJ1-5,TRBV5-5,.,TGTGCCAGCGGACCCGGGACAGTTGAAGGGCCCCAGCATTTT,CASGPGTVEGPQHF
.,TRBJ2-7,TRBV7-9,.,TGTGCCAGCAGCTTACCCCACAGGGACCACGAGCAGTACTTC,CASSLPHRDHEQYF
.,TRBJ2-1,TRBV10-3,.,TGTGCCATCAGTGACCAGGACTTACGGAACAATGAGCAGTTCTTC,CAISDQDLRNNEQFF
TRBD1,TRBJ2-5,TRBV28,.,TGTGCCAGCAGTTACAACAGGGGAGAGACCCAGTACTTC,CASSYNRGETQYF
.,TRBJ1-2,TRBV6-6,.,TGTGCCAGCAGACAGGATCCTACAAGCTATGGCTACACCTTC,CASRQDPTSYGYTF
TRBD1,TRBJ2-7,TRBV12-5,.,TGTGCTAGTGCCACAAACAGGGGGCGATTGGGGGAGGGCTGGTACGAGCAGTACTTC,CASATNRGRLGEGWYEQYF
TRBD1,TRBJ2-3,TRBV7-9,once,TGTGCCAGCAGCTTTCCGGGACAGCCAAGGCATATACCGGCGCAGTATTTT,CASSFPGQPRHIPAQYF
.,TRBJ2-5,TRBV6-5,.,TGTGCCAGCAGTAGCGGACAGACAATTCAAGAGACCCAGTACTTC,CASSSGQTIQETQYF
TRBD2,TRBJ2-7,TRBV28,.,TGTGCCAGCAGTCCGGGCCCTAGCGGGAGGGGTAACGAGCAGTACTTC,CASSPGPSGRGNEQYF
.,TRBJ2-7,TRBV4-3,.,TGCGCCAGCAGCCAAGATCGACCCAACAGGGCCCGGGTCTGGGACGAGCAGTACTTC,CASSQDRPNRARVWDEQYF
.,TRBJ1-1,TRBV5-6,few,TGTGCCAGCAGCTTGGTGCAGACTAACACTGAAGCTTTCTTT,CASSLVQTNTEAFF
.,TRBJ2-1,TRBV18,.,TGTGCCAGCTCACCCCCAAGCCGTTATGAGCAGTTCTTC,CASSPPSRYEQFF
TRBD2,TRBJ2-1,TRBV27,.,TGTGCCAGCAGTTCAACTAGCGAGAAATCCCACAATGAGCAGTTCTTC,CASSSTSEKSHNEQFF
TRBD1,TRBJ2-3,TRBV28,.,TGTGCCAGCCTTAGGACAGGGCGTTCCCATAGGGATACGCAGTATTTT,CASLRTGRSHRDTQYF
.,TRBJ2-5,TRBV10-3,.,TGTGCCATCAGTGTATCGTCTCTGCGGCCCTCCTCACAAGAGACCCAGTACTTC,CAISVSSLRPSSQETQYF
.,TRBJ1-3,TRBV7-6,.,TGTGCCAGCAGCTTAAATGACAGTCCTGGAAACACCATATATTTT,CASSLNDSPGNTIYF
.,TRBJ2-5,TRBV5-6,once,TGTGCCAGCAGCTTGGAGTGGGTTTCGGGTCCGGAGACCCAGTACTTC,CASSLEWVSGPETQYF
.,TRBJ2-2,TRBV11-2,.,TGTGCCAGCAGCTTACGCTCGCCAGGGGAAGCGAACACCGGGGAGCTGTTTTTT,CASSLRSPGEANTGELFF
.,TRBJ1-2,TRBV6-1,once,TGTGCCACCAGCCCCAGGTTGAACTATGGCTACACCTTC,CATSPRLNYGYTF
TRBD1,TRBJ1-2,TRBV7-9,.,TGTGCCAGCAGCTCGACAGGGGGCTACACCTTC,CASSSTGGYTF
TRBD1,TRBJ2-1,TRBV10-1,.,TGCGCCAGCAGTGCGAGGGACAGGGGGCGCAATGAGCAGTTCTTC,CASSARDRGRNEQFF
TRBD1,TRBJ1-1,TRBV7-7,.,TGTGCCAGCAGCTCACTGGACAGGCCACCGGATAGCACTGAAGCTTTCTTT,CASSSLDRPPDSTEAFF
TRBD2,TRBJ2-1,TRBV5-1,.,TGCGCCAGCAGCTTGGAGGCTAGCGGGAGACCCTCCTACAATGAGCAGTTCTTC,CASSLEASGRPSYNEQFF
.,TRBJ1-6,TRBV27,.,TGTGCCAGCAGTCCAATAGGGAGCTGGGATTCACCCCTCCACTTT,CASSPIGSWDSPLHF
TRBD1,TRBJ1-6,TRBV4-1,.,TGCGCCAGCAGCCAAGATTCCGAGACAGGGAGCCATAATTCCCCCCTCCACTTT,CASSQDSETGSHNSPLHF
TRBD1,TRBJ1-5,TRBV5-1,.,TGCGCCAGCAGCTTGGGAGCAGGGGGGAGCAATCAGCCCCAGCATTTT,CASSLGAGGSNQPQHF
.,TRBJ1-1,TRBV30,.,TGTGCCTGGAGTCAGCCTTGCCGGCGGCAGGGTAACACTGAAGCTTTCTTT,CAWSQPCRRQGNTEAFF
TRBD2,TRBJ2-2,TRBV28,.,TGTGCCAGCAGTCCCGCGGGACTAGCGGGATACACCGGGGAGCTGTTTTTT,CASSPAGLAGYTGELFF
TRBD1,TRBJ2-7,TRBV12-5,.,TGTGCTAGTGGCTTAGGGCGCGGGACAGGCGACACCTACGAGCAGTACTTC,CASGLGRGTGDTYEQYF
.,TRBJ1-1,TRBV7-3,.,TGTGCCAGCAGCGTACAGGGACCCACTGAAGCTTTCTTT,CASSVQGPTEAFF
.,TRBJ2-1,TRBV27,.,TGTGCCAGCAGTGGGGTTGACGGGACAACCGGGACCCAATCCTACAATGAGCAGTTCTTC,CASSGVDGTTGTQSYNEQFF
TRBD1,TRBJ1-1,TRBV10-2,.,TGCGCCAGCAAAAAGAGGGGGCAGGAGAACACTGAAGCTTTCTTT,CASKKRGQENTEAFF
.,TRBJ1-5,TRBV2,.,TGTGCCAGCAGTGAGTGGGACACCACGGAGGGCAATCAGCCCCAGCATTTT,CASSEWDTTEGNQPQHF
.,TRBJ1-4,TRBV19,.,TGTGCCAGTTCCCCTCCGCCGCCCGCCCTAGAGGAAAAACTGTTTTTT,CASSPPPPALEEKLFF
.,TRBJ1-6,TRBV27,.,TGTGCCAGCAGTTTAGGGGAGGGGAATTCACCCCTCCACTTT,CASSLGEGNSPLHF
.,TRBJ1-5,TRBV4-1,once,TGCGCCAGCAGCCGGGGCGTGAGAAATCAGCCCCAGCATTTT,CASSRGVRNQPQHF
.,TRBJ2-1,TRBV5-6,.,TGTGCCAGCAGCTTGAAGGGGGTAGACAATGAGCAGTTCTTC,CASSLKGVDNEQFF
.,TRBJ1-2,TRBV4-1,.,TGCGCCAGCAGCCACGGGCCCGGGAGGAACCGGTACTACACCTTC,CASSHGPGRNRYYTF
.,TRBJ2-3,TRBV6-1,once,TGTGCCAGCAGTATGACGGGAGGCACAGATACGCAGTATTTT,CASSMTGGTDTQYF
TRBD2,TRBJ2-1,TRBV5-1,.,TGCGCCAGCAGCATGCGGACTAGCGGGGGGGCGAACAATGAGCAGTTCTTC,CASSMRTSGGANNEQFF
.,TRBJ1-3,TRBV6-5,.,TGTGCCAGCAGTGGCTCTTTGGGCCCTGGAAACACCATATATTTT,CASSGSLGPGNTIYF